This T cell receptor beta chain emerged from a study of response to subunit inactivated influenza vaccine. MiXCR, run by TCRdb on the RT-PCR reads, gives a single entry per CDR3 protein. Of about 780,000 distinct CDR3 sequences listed, about a fifth are singletons. This TCR was recovered from a man in his fifties who received an inactivated influenza vaccine. The sample here was PBMCs from blood, taken less than 6 days after vaccination.

This CDR3 is CASSQVGASGKYEQYF. The CDR3 DNA is TGTGCCAGCAGCCAAGTCGGGGCTAGCGGGAAGTACGAGCAGTACTTC. V usage is TRBV3-1 and J usage is TRBJ2-7; 9 nucleotides line up with TRBD2. Losses at the gene ends were 1 base for V and 4 bases for J; bases not matched to a gene: 8. Per germline, CDR1 LGHDT and CDR2 YNNKEL (reference sequence). CDR3 size: 16 residues.